The 16 T cell receptor beta chains in this list originate from one sample, sequenced in a study of identical twins. TCRdb reanalysed the 5' RACE reads using MiXCR and keeps one entry per CDR3 protein. This table holds around 230,000 distinct CDR3 sequences, around 6.5% found once. These same records also appear under a second study, on T cells expressing NK-cell markers.

Sequences were obtained from CD8+ T cells sorted from blood. The receptors originated from a woman aged 18-29 years in good health.

This clonotype was observed at least ten times. This chain joins TRBV24-1 and TRBJ2-7; 9 nucleotides align to TRBD2. Trimming cost V 4 bases and J 2 bases; bases outside gene matches: 11. This CDR3 spans 17 amino acids. Germline CDR1 is KGHDR and CDR2 is SFDVKD. CDR3 DNA: TGTGCCACCAGTGAGAAGACCCCTAGCGGGATCCCCTACGAGCAGTACTTC. Translation: CATSEKTPSGIPYEQYF.

This clonotype was seen repeatedly, ten times or more. The rearrangement joins TRBV6-1 to TRBJ2-3; unclear D gene. This CDR3 has 13 amino acids. The germline gives CDR1 MNHNS, CDR2 SASEGT. The germline V and J ends were trimmed by 6 bases and 6 bases, with 13 bases remaining between them. This chain's CDR3 is CASSSMAPDTQYF. CDR3 in DNA: TGTGCCAGCAGCTCGATGGCGCCGGATACGCAGTATTTT.

This sequence joins TRBV20-1 and TRBJ1-2; 7 bases are shared with TRBD1. Per the germline V gene, CDR1 is DFQATT and CDR2 is SNEGSKA (reference sequence). The CDR3 is 14 amino acids. V lost 0 bases to trimming and J lost 6 bases; unmatched junction nucleotides: 7. The CDR3 DNA is TGCAGTGCTAGAGATAGCGCAGGGGGAAATGGCTACACCTTC. It specifies CSARDSAGGNGYTF.

In its sample, this clonotype was seen many times. The rearrangement uses TRBV7-9 and TRBJ1-2; TRBD1 agrees at 7 bases. Trimming removed 3 bases from V and 2 bases from J; junction bases left unmatched: 3. Germline-derived CDR1 and CDR2 are SEHNR and FQNEAQ (reference sequence). The CDR3 has 14 amino acids. The CDR3 sequence is CASSFGQVNYGYTF. The CDR3 DNA follows: TGTGCCAGCAGCTTCGGACAGGTGAACTATGGCTACACCTTC.

Worth noting for this clonotype: The germline gene is not matched at one end of the junction; a read error may be the cause. The chain carries TRBV20-1 and TRBJ2-1; D ambiguous. The germline V gene encodes CDR1 DFQATT and CDR2 SNEGSKA (reference sequence). This CDR3 has 16 amino acids. CDR3 nucleotide sequence: TGCTGTGCTAGTCCCTCCCGATACACCGTTGGCGATGAGCAGTTCTTC. It translates to CCASPSRYTVGDEQFF.

This chain connects TRBV27 to TRBJ2-1; D possibly corresponds to TRBD2 (5 bases). In germline, CDR1 is MNHEY, CDR2 SMNVEV (reference sequence). The CDR3 loop spans 15 amino acids. The V and J ends lost 2 bases and 2 bases respectively, with 10 bases between them. The CDR3 coding sequence is TGTGCCAGCAGTTTAAAGCGGATAACCTACAATGAGCAGTTCTTC. As protein: CASSLKRITYNEQFF.

This clonotype has a handful of counts. J is TRBJ2-7 and V is TRBV6-6; D gene uncertain. Germline assignment: CDR1 MNHNY and CDR2 SVGAGI (reference sequence). The length of the CDR3 is 13 residues. Trimming removed 2 bases at V and 2 bases at J, with 7 bases between. The DNA of the CDR3 is TGTGCCAGCAGTTACGAAGGCACCTACGAGCAGTACTTC. It is translated as CASSYEGTYEQYF.

This clonotype has a count of ten or more. The genes are TRBV9 and TRBJ2-2, with D possibly TRBD2 on 6 matching bases. Germline CDR1 reads SGDLS; CDR2 reads YYNGEE. CDR3 length: 15 amino acids. Trimming pared 0 bases from V and 7 bases from J, leaving 13 bases between. The CDR3 region has the DNA TGTGCCAGCAGCGTAGAAAGTCGGGGGATCGGGGAGCTGTTTTTT. It is translated as CASSVESRGIGELFF.

This clonotype has at least ten counts. The V gene is TRBV12-3 or TRBV12-4, the J gene TRBJ2-2; 7 bases are a match to TRBD2. J gave up 9 bases and V 10 bases, and 14 bases lay outside the gene matches. The CDR3 is 14 residues long. The DNA for the CDR3 is TGTGCCACGGCCGGCGGGAGAATAGGAAGGGAGCTGTTTTTT. It specifies CATAGGRIGRELFF.

This clonotype showed up many times. This chain uses TRBV5-1 with TRBJ2-2; 7 bases align to TRBD1. Germline loops: CDR1 SGHRS, CDR2 YFSETQ. The ends lost 0 bases at V and 3 bases at J; junction bases unmatched: 5. The CDR3 sequence is 16 residues long. In DNA form, the CDR3 reads TGCGCCAGCAGCTTGGTACAGGGGATGGACACCGGGGAGCTGTTTTTT. Encoded protein: CASSLVQGMDTGELFF.

This clonotype was observed a handful of times. The chain employs TRBV3-1 and TRBJ1-1; D not resolved. V was cut by 1 base and J by 8 bases, with 14 bases left in between. The CDR3 sequence is 14 residues long. From germline, CDR1 is LGHDT and CDR2 YNNKEL (reference sequence). As DNA, the CDR3 is TGTGCCAGCAGCCAAGTAACACGAGGACCAGAAGCTTTCTTT. Protein product: CASSQVTRGPEAFF.

The rearrangement links TRBV7-9 to TRBJ2-7; no definite D call. Trimming cost V 0 bases and J 2 bases, with 5 bases left between them. Germline values: CDR1 SEHNR, CDR2 FQNEAQ (reference sequence). This CDR3 is 13 amino acids long. This CDR3 is CASSLASTYEQYF. The CDR3 nucleotides are TGTGCCAGCAGCTTAGCGTCGACCTACGAGCAGTACTTC. Full variable domain (missing parts from reference TRBV7-9 and TRBJ2-7): DTGVSQNPRHKITKRGQNVTFRCDPISEHNRLYWYRQTLGQGPEFLTYFQNEAQLEKSRLLSDRFSAERPKGSFSTLEIQRTEQGDSAMYLCASSLASTYEQYFGPGTRLTVT.

This clonotype has a count of ten or more. V usage is TRBV11-2 and J usage is TRBJ2-1, with 7 bases matching TRBD1. This CDR3 has 16 amino acids. Unmatched junction bases numbered 15, after V lost 5 bases and J lost 8 bases. The germline gives CDR1 SGHAT, CDR2 FQNNGV. CDR3 sequence reads: CASSTQTGTDVYEQFF. The CDR3 nucleotides read TGTGCCAGCAGCACCCAGACGGGGACAGATGTCTATGAGCAGTTCTTC.

This clonotype was seen repeatedly, ten times or more. CDR3 amino acids: CASSDGGGPYNEQFF. CDR3 DNA: TGTGCCAGCAGTGACGGGGGAGGCCCCTACAATGAGCAGTTCTTC. This rearrangement joins TRBV6-4 to TRBJ2-1; maybe TRBD2 (6 bases). The length of the CDR3 is 15 residues. The germline CDR1 and CDR2 sequences are MRHNA and SNTAGT. Trimming took 2 bases from V and 2 from J, leaving 10 bases between them.

This clonotype was seen a handful of times. The chain links TRBV6-5 to TRBJ2-5; 7 bases are a match to TRBD2. The V gene's germline CDR1 is MNHEY and CDR2 SVGAGI. The CDR3 runs to 13 residues. J was trimmed by 5 bases and V by 3 bases; bases with no gene match: 3. CDR3 protein: CASSYGGEETQYF. DNA of the CDR3: TGTGCCAGCAGTTATGGGGGGGAGGAGACCCAGTACTTC.

This clonotype has a handful of counts. The chain recombines TRBV9 with TRBJ2-1; D might be TRBD2 (6 bases). The V gene lost 0 bases and the J gene lost 7 bases, with 14 bases spanning the gap. The germline V gene encodes CDR1 SGDLS and CDR2 YYNGEE. The CDR3 consists of 15 residues. CDR3 DNA: TGTGCCAGCAGCGTAGAGGCTAGCGTCGGGAATGAGCAGTTCTTC. Translation: CASSVEASVGNEQFF.